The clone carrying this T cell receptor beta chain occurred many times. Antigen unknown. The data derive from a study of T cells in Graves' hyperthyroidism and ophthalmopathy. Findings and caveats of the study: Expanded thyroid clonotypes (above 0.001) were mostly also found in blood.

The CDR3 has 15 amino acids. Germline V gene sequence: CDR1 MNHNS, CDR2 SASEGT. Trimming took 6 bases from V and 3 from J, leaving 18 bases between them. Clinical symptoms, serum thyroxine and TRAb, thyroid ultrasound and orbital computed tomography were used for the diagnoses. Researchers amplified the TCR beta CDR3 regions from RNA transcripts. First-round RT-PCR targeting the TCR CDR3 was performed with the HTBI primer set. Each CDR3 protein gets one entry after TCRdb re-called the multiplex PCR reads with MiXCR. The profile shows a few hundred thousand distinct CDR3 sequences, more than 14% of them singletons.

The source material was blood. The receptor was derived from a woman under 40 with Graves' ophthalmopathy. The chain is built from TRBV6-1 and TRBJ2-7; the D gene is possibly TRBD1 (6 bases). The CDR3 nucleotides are TGTGCCAGCAGCCAACTGACGGGACACCGCTACGAGCAGTACTTC. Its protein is CASSQLTGHRYEQYF.